This TCR beta chain is from a study of CD8 T cells in ankylosing spondylitis. General observations from the study: CD8+ cells made up the disease-linked clones, which were relatively rare in peripheral blood.

Points on this clonotype: No antigen is known for it.

This CDR3 has 13 amino acids. Germline V lookup: CDR1 SGHTA, CDR2 FQGNSA. The ends were cut back, 5 bases at V and 10 bases at J, with 17 bases in the middle. Quantitative barcoded 5'-RACE was used to prepare TCR beta libraries. TCRdb fed the 5' RACE reads into MiXCR, producing one record per CDR3 protein. The sample contains some 130,000 distinct CDR3 sequences, 12% to 15% of which appear only once. The source of this sequence is a female donor with ankylosing spondylitis or in good health (not recorded which). The J gene is TRBJ1-1, the V gene TRBV7-2, with D possibly matching TRBD1 (5 bases). The sequenced material came from blood, either unsorted or a sorted T cell fraction (not recorded which). CDR3 in amino acids: CASSRTQQAIAFF. The CDR3 DNA follows: TGTGCCAGCAGCCGAACCCAACAGGCTATAGCTTTCTTT.